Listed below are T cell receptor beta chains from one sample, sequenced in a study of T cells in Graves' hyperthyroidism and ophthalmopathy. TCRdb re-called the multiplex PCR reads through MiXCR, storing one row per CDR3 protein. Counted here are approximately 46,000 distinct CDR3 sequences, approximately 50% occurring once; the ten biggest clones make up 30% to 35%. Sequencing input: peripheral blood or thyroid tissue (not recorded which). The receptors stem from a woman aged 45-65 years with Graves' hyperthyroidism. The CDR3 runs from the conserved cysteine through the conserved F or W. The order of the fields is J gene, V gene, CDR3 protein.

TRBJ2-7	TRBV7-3	CASSSYGRGLATAYEQYF
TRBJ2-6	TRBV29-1	CSAVLANVLTF
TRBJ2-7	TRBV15	CATLSTSGAYEQYF
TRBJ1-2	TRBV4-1	CASSQSTVLNYGYTF
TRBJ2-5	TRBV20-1	CSARDYGEGETQYF
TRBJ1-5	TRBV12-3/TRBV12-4	CASSFGGEQPQHF
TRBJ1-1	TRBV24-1	CATSDFRGAEAFF
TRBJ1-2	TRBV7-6	CASSLGGGGADYGYTF
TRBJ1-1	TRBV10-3	CAIGKSLNTEAFF
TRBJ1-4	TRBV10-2	CASSGPDEEKLFF
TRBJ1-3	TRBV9	CASSVVGGTGNTIYF
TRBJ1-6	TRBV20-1	CSAQRGGNPLHF
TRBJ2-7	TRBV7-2	CASSPPPGTSGRSYEQYF
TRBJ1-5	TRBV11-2	CASSLRSGNSNQPQHF
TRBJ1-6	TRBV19	CASRPGQGARSPLHF
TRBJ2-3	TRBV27	CASRGQVSDTQYF
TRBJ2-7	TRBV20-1	CSARAGSHEQYF
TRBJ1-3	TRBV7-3	CASSLGGAAGNTIYF
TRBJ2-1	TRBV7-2	CACSLDVSRGSSYNEQFF
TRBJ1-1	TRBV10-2	CASSSIRGTEAFF
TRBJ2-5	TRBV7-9	CASIARGKTQYF
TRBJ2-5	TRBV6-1	CASSTGLAGGPEEIQYF
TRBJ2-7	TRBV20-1	CSAQTSGSYEQYF
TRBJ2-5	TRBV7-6	CASSFSLALVQETQYF
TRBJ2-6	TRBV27	CASSFQGGANVLTF
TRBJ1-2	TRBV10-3	CAISAQGGNYGYTF